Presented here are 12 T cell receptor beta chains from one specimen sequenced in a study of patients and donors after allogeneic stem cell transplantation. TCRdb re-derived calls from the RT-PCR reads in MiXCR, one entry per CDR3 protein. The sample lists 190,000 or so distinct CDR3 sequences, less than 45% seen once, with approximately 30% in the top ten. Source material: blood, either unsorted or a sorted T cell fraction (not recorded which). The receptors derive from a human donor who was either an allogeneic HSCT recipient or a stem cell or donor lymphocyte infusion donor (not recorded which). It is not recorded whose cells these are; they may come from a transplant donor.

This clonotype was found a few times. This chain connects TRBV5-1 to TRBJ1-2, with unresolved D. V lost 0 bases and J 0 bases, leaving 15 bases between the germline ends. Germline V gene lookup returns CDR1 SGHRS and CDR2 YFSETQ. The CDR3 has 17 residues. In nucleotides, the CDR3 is TGCGCCAGCAGCTTGGGGACCTTACTATATACTAACTATGGCTACACCTTC. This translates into CASSLGTLLYTNYGYTF.

The chain's CDR3 is CASSQVGIAEYNEQFF. As DNA, the CDR3 is TGTGCCAGCAGCCAAGTGGGAATAGCGGAATACAATGAGCAGTTCTTC. The rearrangement links TRBV4-2 to TRBJ2-1, with D perhaps TRBD2 (6 bases). The CDR3 length is 16 residues. In germline, CDR1 is LGHNA, CDR2 YNFKEQ. Trimming took 1 base from V and 4 from J, leaving 14 bases between them.

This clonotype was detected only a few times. CDR3: CASSSTDQGPGEKLFF. CDR3 in DNA: TGTGCCAGCAGTTCGACTGACCAGGGGCCAGGGGAAAAACTGTTTTTT. V gene TRBV6-2 or TRBV6-3 combines with J gene TRBJ1-4; TRBD1 might be the D (6 bases). The germline V gene encodes CDR1 MNHEY and CDR2 SVGEGT. CDR3 length equals 16 residues. V lost 4 bases to trimming and J lost 8 bases, with 20 bases between them.

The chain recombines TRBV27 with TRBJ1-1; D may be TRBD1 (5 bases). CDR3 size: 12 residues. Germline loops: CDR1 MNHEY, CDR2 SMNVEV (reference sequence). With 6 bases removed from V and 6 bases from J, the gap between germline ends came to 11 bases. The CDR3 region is CASRSGGAEAFF. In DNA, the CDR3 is TGTGCCAGCAGATCCGGGGGGGCTGAAGCTTTCTTT.

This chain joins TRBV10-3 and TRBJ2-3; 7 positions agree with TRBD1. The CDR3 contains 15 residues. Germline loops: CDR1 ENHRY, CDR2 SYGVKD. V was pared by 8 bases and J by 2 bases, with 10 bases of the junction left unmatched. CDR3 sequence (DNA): TGTGCCATCTACAAAGGGACAGAATCCACAGATACGCAGTATTTT. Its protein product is CAIYKGTESTDTQYF.

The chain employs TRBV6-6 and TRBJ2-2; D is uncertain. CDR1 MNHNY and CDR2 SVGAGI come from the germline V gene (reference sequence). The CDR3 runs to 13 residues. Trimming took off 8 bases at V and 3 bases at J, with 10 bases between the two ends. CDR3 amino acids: CASLDRYTGELFF. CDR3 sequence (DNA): TGTGCCAGCCTTGACCGGTACACCGGGGAGCTGTTTTTT.

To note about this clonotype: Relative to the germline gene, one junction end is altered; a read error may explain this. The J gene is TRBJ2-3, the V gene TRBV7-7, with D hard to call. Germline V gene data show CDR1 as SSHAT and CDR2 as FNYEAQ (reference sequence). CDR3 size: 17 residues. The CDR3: CASSPFRQPPSTDTQYF. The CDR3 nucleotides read TGTGCTAGCAGCCCCTTTCGGCAGCCTCCTAGCACAGATACGCAGTATTTT.

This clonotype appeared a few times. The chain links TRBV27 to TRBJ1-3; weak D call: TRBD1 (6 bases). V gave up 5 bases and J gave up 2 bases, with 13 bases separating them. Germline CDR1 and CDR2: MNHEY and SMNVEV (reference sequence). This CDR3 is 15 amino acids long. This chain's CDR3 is CASSPSRQAGNTIYF. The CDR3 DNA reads TGTGCCAGCAGTCCGTCCCGACAGGCTGGAAACACCATATATTTT.

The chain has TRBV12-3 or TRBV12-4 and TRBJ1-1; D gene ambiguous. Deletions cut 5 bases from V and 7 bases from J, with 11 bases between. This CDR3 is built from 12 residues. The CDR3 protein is CASSPDGVEAFF. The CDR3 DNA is TGTGCCAGCAGTCCGGACGGGGTTGAAGCTTTCTTT.

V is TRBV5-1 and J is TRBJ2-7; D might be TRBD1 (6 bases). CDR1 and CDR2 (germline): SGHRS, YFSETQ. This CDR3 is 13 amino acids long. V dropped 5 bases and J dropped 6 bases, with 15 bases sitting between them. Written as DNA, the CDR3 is TGCGCCAGCAGTGGCGTGACAGGCAGCGAGCAGTACTTC. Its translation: CASSGVTGSEQYF.

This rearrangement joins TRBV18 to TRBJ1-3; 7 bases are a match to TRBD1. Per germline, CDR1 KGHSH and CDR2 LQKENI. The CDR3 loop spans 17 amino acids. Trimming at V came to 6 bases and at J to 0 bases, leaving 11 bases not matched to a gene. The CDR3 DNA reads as TGTGCCAGCTCCCCCTCGGGGCAGGGGGACTCTGGAAACACCATATATTTT. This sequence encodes CASSPSGQGDSGNTIYF.

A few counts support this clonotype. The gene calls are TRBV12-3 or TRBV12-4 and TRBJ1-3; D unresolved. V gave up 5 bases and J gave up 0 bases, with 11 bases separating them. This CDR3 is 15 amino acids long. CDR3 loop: CASSPDGRSGNTIYF. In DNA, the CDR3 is TGTGCCAGCAGTCCCGACGGGCGCTCTGGAAACACCATATATTTT.